This TCR beta chain emerged from a study of T cell changes during pregnancy in multiple sclerosis. Germline V gives CDR1 ENHRY, CDR2 SYGVKD. The CDR3 has 14 amino acids. V lost 4 bases to trimming and J lost 0 bases, with 9 bases between them. A single count supports this clone. Method: immunoSEQ multiplex PCR; TCRdb's copy keeps in-frame clones and lacks some. This sample yields 43,000 or so clones, of which roughly 90% are seen a single time; 1.4% belongs to the top ten. V usage is TRBV10-3 and J usage is TRBJ1-1, with no clear D. The sequence came from a female donor with multiple sclerosis, enrolled in a pregnancy study. The sample taken for sequencing was PBMCs (not recorded whether the cells were cultured). The CDR3 nucleotides are TGTGCCATCAGTGCGCTGAATATGAACACTGAAGCTTTCTTT. Its protein is CAISALNMNTEAFF.